This T cell receptor (beta chain) was documented in a study of blood T cell repertoires in COVID-19 (dated by TCRdb to about 2020). General notes on the study: The collaborator samples originated in the United States, Italy and Spain and spanned the acute and convalescent phases of COVID-19. The prospective study material was composed of cDNA or gDNA derived from T cells, B-cell-depleted T cells, or PBMCs. Subjects who had been exposed to COVID-19, were actively infected with it, or had recovered from it provided the deeply sampled blood TCRbeta repertoires that made up the dataset. The repertoires were released in a freely available public database meant as a resource for research on the immune response to SARS-CoV-2. The samples were drawn from two sources: the first 160 participants of the ongoing ImmuneRACE study, and 950 to 1,500 subjects contributed by 6 global collaborators. Nearly every sample came with metadata listing a de-identified subject ID, COVID-19 status, age in years and sex. Where available, HLA class I and class II types were taken from metadata supplied by the sample provider and were not determined by assay-based typing. What the study reported, not specific to this receptor: How much clinical and demographic metadata was included differed by source and by participant, and the metadata was provided uncurated.

TCRbeta CDR3 regions were amplified from genomic DNA by means of the immunoSEQ Assay, a bias-controlled multiplex PCR. From the authors' description of their analysis: The number of nucleated cells in each sample was estimated by amplification of reference gene primers within the assay. To quantify the absolute abundance of each unique TCRbeta CDR3 rearrangement, sequence reads were collapsed and filtered. Productive Simpson clonality was computed per sample as the square root of Simpson's diversity index over productive rearrangements. TCRdb took this table from immuneACCESS and kept in-frame rearrangements with V and J called. Such tables lack part of the clones; where checked against another copy, unresolved V genes explain under half of the gap, and the rest is unexplained. Clonal size and the V and J genes are those of that table, whereas D and trimming came from the DNA. In all, the sample holds roughly 260,000 clones, and around 87% of those were seen once. Over 2% of the sample rests with the top ten.

Points on this clone: No cognate antigen has been identified for it. Base qualities are missing; no much larger clone stands one base away.

Including the terminal cysteine and phenylalanine, the CDR3 comprises 17 residues. The CDR3 DNA has 51 bases and is translated from base 1. Germline trimming amounts to 0 bases on V and 5 bases on J, with 8 as the count of junction bases outside the gene matches. CDR1 and CDR2, looked up from the germline V gene (reference sequence), are GTSNPN and SVGIG. Each collaborating institution followed its own protocols to collect whole blood in K2EDTA tubes. For TCRbeta analysis, collaborators shipped samples as frozen whole blood, isolated PBMCs, or DNA extracted from either of those sample types. The TCR sequence derives from a woman aged 50 to 60 with acute or convalescent COVID-19. The chain links TRBV30 with TRBJ2-2; 11 bases in the middle match TRBD1. Specimen: peripheral blood. The sequence in DNA is TGTGCCTGGAGTGTAGGATTGGGGACAGGGGGTACCGGGGAGCTGTTTTTT. The resulting protein is CAWSVGLGTGGTGELFF. The CDR3 plus the reference TRBV30 and TRBJ2-2 genes for the other parts give the full variable domain: SQTIHQWPATLVQPVGSPLSLECTVEGTSNPNLYWYRQAAGRGLQLLFYSVGIGQISSEVPQNLSASRPQDRQFILSSKKLLLSDSGFYLCAWSVGLGTGGTGELFFGEGSRLTVL.